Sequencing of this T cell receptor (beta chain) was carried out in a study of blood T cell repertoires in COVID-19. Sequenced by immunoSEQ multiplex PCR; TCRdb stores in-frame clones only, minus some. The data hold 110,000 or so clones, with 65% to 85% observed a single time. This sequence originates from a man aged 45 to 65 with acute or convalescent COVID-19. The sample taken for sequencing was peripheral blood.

The CDR3 here is CASSFIDRRDTEAFF. The CDR3 DNA is TGTGCCAGCAGCTTTATCGACAGAAGGGACACTGAAGCTTTCTTT. The V and J genes are TRBV11-2 and TRBJ1-1; a weak D match, TRBD1 (5 bases). Germline loops: CDR1 SGHAT, CDR2 FQNNGV. The CDR3 is 15 amino acids. The germline V and J ends were trimmed by 3 bases and 3 bases, with 14 bases remaining between them.